Listed below are T cell receptor beta chains from one sample, sequenced in a study of siplizumab effects on memory and regulatory T cells. Only in-frame clones appear in the TCRdb table, and some are missing; sequencing was by immunoSEQ multiplex PCR. This sample carries 75,000 to 95,000 clones, over 80% of them seen once, and the ten largest clones take more than 14%. Material: CD4+ T cells sorted from blood. The origin of the receptors is a human donor in good health. Each CDR3 is given with its conserved first and last residue. D genes are given only for firm matches. Expanded clones are given a class, and other clones once, few, many or no size at all.

J gene: TRBJ2-7; D gene: .; V gene: TRBV7-2; clone size: .; CDR3 protein: CASSRAEGEQYF; CDR3 DNA: TGTGCCAGCAGCCGCGCCGAGGGCGAGCAGTACTTC
J gene: TRBJ2-7; D gene: TRBD1; V gene: TRBV6-6; clone size: once; CDR3 protein: CASSPGTGGSEQYF; CDR3 DNA: TGTGCCAGCAGTCCCGGGACAGGGGGCTCCGAGCAGTACTTC
J gene: TRBJ1-5; D gene: TRBD1; V gene: TRBV4-3; clone size: once; CDR3 protein: CASSPGQNQPQHF; CDR3 DNA: TGCGCCAGCAGCCCGGGACAGAATCAGCCCCAGCATTTT
J gene: TRBJ1-4; D gene: .; V gene: TRBV6-6; clone size: .; CDR3 protein: CASSYSTRNEKLFF; CDR3 DNA: TGTGCCAGCAGTTACTCGACACGAAATGAAAAACTGTTTTTT
J gene: TRBJ1-4; D gene: TRBD1; V gene: TRBV6-6; clone size: .; CDR3 protein: CASSYGQGSNEKLFF; CDR3 DNA: TGTGCCAGCAGTTACGGACAGGGCTCAAATGAAAAACTGTTTTTT
J gene: TRBJ2-7; D gene: .; V gene: TRBV7-2; clone size: .; CDR3 protein: CASSLLTGSYEQYF; CDR3 DNA: TGTGCCAGCAGCTTACTGACCGGGTCCTACGAGCAGTACTTC
J gene: TRBJ2-3; D gene: .; V gene: TRBV18; clone size: .; CDR3 protein: CASSPRQLSTDTQYF; CDR3 DNA: TGTGCCAGCTCACCGAGACAGTTAAGCACAGATACGCAGTATTTT
J gene: TRBJ2-7; D gene: .; V gene: TRBV4-1; clone size: .; CDR3 protein: CASSQGDEQYF; CDR3 DNA: TGCGCCAGCAGCCAAGGCGACGAGCAGTACTTC
J gene: TRBJ2-5; D gene: .; V gene: TRBV19; clone size: .; CDR3 protein: CASSIVRGQETQYF; CDR3 DNA: TGTGCCAGTAGTATAGTGCGGGGACAAGAGACCCAGTACTTC
J gene: TRBJ2-7; D gene: TRBD1; V gene: TRBV28; clone size: .; CDR3 protein: CASRDMTGVGEQYF; CDR3 DNA: TGTGCCAGCAGGGATATGACAGGGGTCGGGGAGCAGTACTTC
J gene: TRBJ1-1; D gene: TRBD1; V gene: TRBV6-4; clone size: .; CDR3 protein: CASRRDREYTEAFF; CDR3 DNA: TGTGCCAGCAGACGGGACAGAGAATACACCGAAGCTTTCTTT
J gene: TRBJ1-1; D gene: .; V gene: TRBV6-4; clone size: .; CDR3 protein: CASSSWTGSAEAFF; CDR3 DNA: TGTGCCAGCAGCTCCTGGACGGGGTCGGCTGAAGCTTTCTTT
J gene: TRBJ1-1; D gene: TRBD1; V gene: TRBV4-2; clone size: .; CDR3 protein: CASRPRQGRDTEAFF; CDR3 DNA: TGTGCCAGCAGACCCCGACAGGGGAGGGACACTGAAGCTTTCTTT
J gene: TRBJ2-7; D gene: .; V gene: TRBV5-8; clone size: once; CDR3 protein: CASSRRPSVTYEQYF; CDR3 DNA: TGTGCCAGCAGCCGGCGTCCTAGCGTTACCTACGAGCAGTACTTC
J gene: TRBJ1-1; D gene: .; V gene: TRBV9; clone size: .; CDR3 protein: CASSVGPGNTEAFF; CDR3 DNA: TGTGCCAGCAGCGTAGGTCCCGGAAACACTGAAGCTTTCTTT
J gene: TRBJ1-5; D gene: .; V gene: TRBV11-3; clone size: .; CDR3 protein: CASSLRAQGPPASDNQPQHF; CDR3 DNA: TGTGCCAGCAGCTTAAGGGCACAGGGACCACCCGCCTCCGACAATCAGCCCCAGCATTTT
J gene: TRBJ2-5; D gene: .; V gene: TRBV5-4; clone size: .; CDR3 protein: CASSPSGNQETQYF; CDR3 DNA: TGTGCCAGCAGCCCCTCGGGCAACCAAGAGACCCAGTACTTC
J gene: TRBJ2-1; D gene: .; V gene: TRBV11-3; clone size: .; CDR3 protein: CASSSGTPYNEQFF; CDR3 DNA: TGTGCCAGCAGCTCCGGGACACCATACAATGAGCAGTTCTTC
J gene: TRBJ2-5; D gene: .; V gene: TRBV30; clone size: .; CDR3 protein: CAWSSDVETQYF; CDR3 DNA: TGTGCCTGGAGTTCGGATGTGGAGACCCAGTACTTC
J gene: TRBJ2-2; D gene: .; V gene: TRBV28; clone size: .; CDR3 protein: CASSFVGTWGVTGELFF; CDR3 DNA: TGTGCCAGCAGTTTTGTGGGAACATGGGGTGTGACCGGGGAGCTGTTTTTT
J gene: TRBJ2-3; D gene: TRBD2; V gene: TRBV5-1; clone size: .; CDR3 protein: CASSYGLAGDTDTQYF; CDR3 DNA: TGCGCCAGCAGCTACGGACTAGCGGGAGATACAGATACGCAGTATTTT
J gene: TRBJ1-4; D gene: TRBD1; V gene: TRBV7-9; clone size: .; CDR3 protein: CASSLWGQGDEKLFF; CDR3 DNA: TGTGCCAGCAGCTTATGGGGACAGGGGGATGAAAAACTGTTTTTT
J gene: TRBJ2-1; D gene: TRBD1; V gene: TRBV14; clone size: .; CDR3 protein: CASSQERDRVFYNEQFF; CDR3 DNA: TGTGCCAGCAGCCAAGAACGGGACAGGGTGTTTTACAATGAGCAGTTCTTC
J gene: TRBJ2-5; D gene: TRBD2; V gene: TRBV7-9; clone size: .; CDR3 protein: CASSLSGTQETQYF; CDR3 DNA: TGTGCCAGCAGCTTAAGCGGGACCCAAGAGACCCAGTACTTC
J gene: TRBJ2-5; D gene: .; V gene: TRBV18; clone size: .; CDR3 protein: CASSPGRAQETQYF; CDR3 DNA: TGTGCCAGCTCACCTGGCAGGGCCCAAGAGACCCAGTACTTC
J gene: TRBJ2-7; D gene: .; V gene: TRBV5-4; clone size: .; CDR3 protein: CASSLSGHDYEQYF; CDR3 DNA: TGTGCCAGCAGCTTGTCGGGACACGACTACGAGCAGTACTTC